One sample yielded the 16 T cell receptor beta chains listed below, sequenced in a study of T cells in Graves' hyperthyroidism and ophthalmopathy. From RNA transcripts, TCR beta CDR3 regions were amplified. The TCR CDR3 was amplified in a first-round RT-PCR using the HTBI primer set. MiXCR, applied by TCRdb to the multiplex PCR reads, yields one record per CDR3 protein. The sample carries more than 300,000 distinct CDR3 sequences, more than 12% recorded once. What was sequenced was blood. The receptors here all came from a woman between 25 and 40 years old with Graves' ophthalmopathy.

This clonotype has at least ten counts. The chain couples TRBV15 to TRBJ1-6; no firm D call. In germline, CDR1 is LNHNV, CDR2 YYDKDF (reference sequence). Trimming removed 0 bases at V and 12 bases at J, with 6 bases between. The CDR3 covers 12 residues. CDR3 residues: CATSREREPLHF. As DNA, the CDR3 is TGTGCCACCAGCAGAGAGAGGGAACCCCTCCACTTT. Complete variable domain (other parts from reference TRBV15 and TRBJ1-6): DAMVIQNPRYQVTQFGKPVTLSCSQTLNHNVMYWYQQKSSQAPKLLFHYYDKDFNNEADTPDNFQSRRPNTSFCFLDIRSPGLGDTAMYLCATSREREPLHFGNGTRLTVT.

This clonotype was recorded once. The chain links TRBV13 to TRBJ2-1; TRBD2 aligns across 15 bases. The CDR3 totals 17 residues. Looked up from germline, CDR1 is PRHDT and CDR2 is FYEKMQ (reference sequence). The V gene end was trimmed by 0 bases and the J gene end by 8 bases; junction bases not matched to a gene: 5. The DNA of the CDR3 is TGTGCCAGCAGCTTAGGCGGACTAGCGGGGGGGTACTATGAGCAGTTCTTC. This sequence encodes CASSLGGLAGGYYEQFF.

This clonotype was seen at least ten times. The genes are TRBV6-2 or TRBV6-3 and TRBJ2-7; D could derive from TRBD1 or TRBD2 (5 bases each). V was clipped by 6 bases and J by 2 bases, with 11 bases between them. Germline CDR1 is MNHEY and CDR2 is SVGEGT. This CDR3 has 13 amino acids. For the CDR3, the DNA is TGTGCCAGCAGACGACAGCGGACCTACGAGCAGTACTTC. As protein: CASRRQRTYEQYF.

Comments on this clonotype: Since a much larger clone is just one base distant, this may be a read error. This chain connects TRBV14 to TRBJ2-5; D is uncertain. Per the germline V gene, CDR1 is SGHDN and CDR2 is FVKESK. V was cut by 0 bases and J by 11 bases, with 13 bases left in between. The CDR3 sequence is 13 residues long. The CDR3 reads CASSQEGKGVQYF. As DNA, the CDR3 is TGTGCCAGCAGCCAAGAGGGCAAGGGCGTTCAGTACTTC.

The table lists this clonotype with a count of one. This chain links TRBV30 with TRBJ1-1, with 9 bases matching TRBD1. From germline, CDR1 is GTSNPN and CDR2 SVGIG (reference sequence). The CDR3 extends over 14 amino acids. The J segment lost 8 bases and the V segment lost 5 bases, leaving 12 bases of the junction unmatched. CDR3 in amino acids: CAWGTGGGFAEAFF. The CDR3 DNA reads as TGTGCCTGGGGTACAGGGGGCGGATTTGCGGAAGCTTTCTTT.

This clonotype was picked up many times. This chain uses TRBV6-5 with TRBJ2-7; 7 nucleotides agree with TRBD1. This CDR3 has 14 amino acids. V lost 4 bases and J lost 4; bases outside the gene matches: 7. Germline CDR1 MNHEY, CDR2 SVGAGI. CDR3 region: CASSLGGSEYEQYF. In nucleotides, the CDR3 is TGTGCCAGCAGTTTAGGGGGCTCGGAATACGAGCAGTACTTC.

This clonotype was seen ten or more times. V is TRBV9 and J is TRBJ1-1, with D possibly matching TRBD1 (5 bases). Germline values: CDR1 SGDLS, CDR2 YYNGEE. This CDR3 spans 15 amino acids. The V and J ends lost 1 base and 0 bases respectively, with 10 bases between them. The CDR3 DNA sequence: TGTGCCAGCAGCGTATTTACAGGAATGAACACTGAAGCTTTCTTT. Amino acids: CASSVFTGMNTEAFF.

This clonotype occurred once. This could be a read error, since a much larger clone is one nucleotide away. The V gene is TRBV7-2, the J gene TRBJ2-1; D possibly corresponds to TRBD1 (6 bases). The J call may be wrong; the DNA end is better matched by TRBJ2-7. This CDR3 is 14 amino acids long. In germline, CDR1 is SGHTA, CDR2 FQGNSA. The CDR3 reads CASSQRTDYNEQYF. The CDR3 bases are TGTGCCAGCAGCCAGAGGACAGACTACAATGAGCAGTACTTC.

This clonotype showed up many times. The chain is built from TRBV7-9 and TRBJ1-2; D uncertain. This CDR3 spans 12 amino acids. The germline V gene has CDR1 SEHNR and CDR2 FQNEAQ (reference sequence). The germline V and J ends were trimmed by 1 base and 6 bases, with 6 bases remaining between them. The CDR3 DNA follows: TGTGCCAGCAGCTTAGGGGGAGATGGCTACACCTTC. Its protein is CASSLGGDGYTF. The full variable domain, with the rest looked up from reference TRBV7-9 and TRBJ1-2, is DTGVSQNPRHKITKRGQNVTFRCDPISEHNRLYWYRQTLGQGPEFLTYFQNEAQLEKSRLLSDRFSAERPKGSFSTLEIQRTEQGDSAMYLCASSLGGDGYTFGSGTRLTVV.

This clonotype was seen repeatedly, ten times or more. With a much larger clone just one base away, this may be a read error. V is TRBV11-2 and J is TRBJ1-5; D call uncertain. Looked up from germline, CDR1 is SGHAT and CDR2 is FQNNGV. This CDR3 spans 14 amino acids. Trimming pared 7 bases from V and 0 bases from J, leaving 10 bases between. CDR3 nucleotide sequence: TGTGCCAGCAACCAGACATATAGCAATCAGCCCCAGCATTTT. Encoded protein: CASNQTYSNQPQHF. The full variable domain, with the rest looked up from reference TRBV11-2 and TRBJ1-5, is EAGVAQSPRYKIIEKRQSVAFWCNPISGHATLYWYQQILGQGPKLLIQFQNNGVVDDSQLPKDRFSAERLKGVDSTLKIQPAKLEDSAVYLCASNQTYSNQPQHFGDGTRLSIL.

This clonotype was counted many times. The chain has TRBV12-3 or TRBV12-4 and TRBJ1-4; D uncertain. V shed 5 bases and J shed 4 bases, with 17 bases lying between them. The CDR3 spans 16 residues. Here the CDR3 DNA reads TGTGCCAGCAGTCTGTCAGACGGACCCCATAATGAAAAACTGTTTTTT. It yields the protein CASSLSDGPHNEKLFF.

This clonotype occurred once. Lacking the conserved final phenylalanine or tryptophan, this CDR3 likely reflects a read error. J is TRBJ1-2 and V is TRBV28; possible D gene TRBD1, 5 bases. Germline V gene sequence: CDR1 MDHEN, CDR2 SYDVKM. This CDR3 is built from 16 residues. V was pared by 4 bases and J by 3 bases, with 18 bases between. CDR3 DNA: TGTGCCAGCAGTTCTATATTGGGACCGACCTACTATGGCTACACCCTC. Translating it yields CASSSILGPTYYGYTL.

The chain has TRBV4-2 and TRBJ1-6; 9 nucleotides align to TRBD1. The length of the CDR3 is 18 residues. Germline trimming cut 2 bases from V and 8 bases from J; bases unmatched to any gene: 13. Germline values: CDR1 LGHNA, CDR2 YNFKEQ. CDR3 in amino acids: CASSQTLGTGMVDSPLHF. In DNA form, the CDR3 reads TGTGCCAGCAGCCAAACCCTCGGGACAGGGATGGTGGATTCACCCCTCCACTTT.

The chain links TRBV14 to TRBJ2-3, with TRBD2 matching 8 bases. CDR1 and CDR2 from the germline V gene are SGHDN and FVKESK. The CDR3 totals 13 residues. J was trimmed by 14 bases and V by 1 base; bases with no gene match: 8. The CDR3 region has the DNA TGTGCCAGCAGCCAAGTAGGGACTAGTTTGAGGTATTTT. It is translated as CASSQVGTSLRYF.

This clonotype was observed many times. The CDR3 reads CSARDSRHSNTGELFF. CDR3 in DNA: TGCAGTGCTAGAGATTCTAGACACTCGAACACCGGGGAGCTGTTTTTT. This rearrangement joins TRBV20-1 to TRBJ2-2; no firm D call. CDR1 DFQATT and CDR2 SNEGSKA come from the germline V gene (reference sequence). Trimming shortened V by 0 bases and J by 0 bases, and 11 bases separated the two germline ends. The CDR3 length is 16 residues.

The table lists this clonotype with many counts. The rearrangement joins TRBV24-1 to TRBJ2-2, with a tentative D call TRBD2 (5 bases). The CDR3 is made up of 15 amino acids. The V gene's germline CDR1 is KGHDR and CDR2 SFDVKD. The V gene lost 4 bases and the J gene lost 9 bases, with 17 bases spanning the gap. The CDR3 region has the DNA TGTGCCACCAGTGACCGACGGCCGGGGAACCGGGAGCTGTTTTTT. Amino acids: CATSDRRPGNRELFF.